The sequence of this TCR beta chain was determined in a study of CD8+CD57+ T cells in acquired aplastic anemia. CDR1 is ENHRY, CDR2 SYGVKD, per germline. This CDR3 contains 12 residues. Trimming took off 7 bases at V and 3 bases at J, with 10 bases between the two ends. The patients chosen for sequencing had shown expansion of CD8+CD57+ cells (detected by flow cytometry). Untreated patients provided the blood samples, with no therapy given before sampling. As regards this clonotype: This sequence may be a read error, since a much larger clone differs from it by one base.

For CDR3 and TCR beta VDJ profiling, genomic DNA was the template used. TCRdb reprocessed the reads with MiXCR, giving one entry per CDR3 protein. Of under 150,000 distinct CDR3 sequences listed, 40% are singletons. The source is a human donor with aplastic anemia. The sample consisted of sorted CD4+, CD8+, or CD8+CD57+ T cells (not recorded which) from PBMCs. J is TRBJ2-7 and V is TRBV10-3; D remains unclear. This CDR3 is CAITPGSYEQYF. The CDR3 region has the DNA TGTGCCATCACCCCCGGCAGCTACGAGCAGTACTTC.